This is a list of T cell receptor beta chains from one sample in a study of T cells in localized non-small cell lung cancer. Some clones are missing from TCRdb's copy, which holds only in-frame ones; the method was immunoSEQ multiplex PCR. The table lists 4,000 to 5,000 clones, less than 35% of them singletons. Material: lung tumor tissue, obtained before any cancer treatment. The receptors stem from a man between 40 and 75 years old with stage II lung adenocarcinoma. Both conserved end residues are part of each CDR3. A D gene is named only where the DNA matches it firmly. Not every row has a clone size; where given, it reads once, few, many or a size class.

v_call: TRBV9; clone_size: few; j_call: TRBJ2-7; d_call: TRBD1; cdr3_nt: TGTGCCAGCAGTGAATTGGGCAGGGGGCGCGACGAGCAGTACTTC; cdr3_aa: CASSELGRGRDEQYF
v_call: TRBV11-3; clone_size: .; j_call: TRBJ2-7; d_call: .; cdr3_nt: TGTGCCAGCAGCTCTATACTCGAGCGGATCAGTAACGAGCAGTACTTC; cdr3_aa: CASSSILERISNEQYF
v_call: TRBV6-8; clone_size: .; j_call: TRBJ2-2; d_call: .; cdr3_nt: TGTGCCAGCAGTTACAACTTCGGCGTTTCGAACACCGGGGAGCTGTTTTTT; cdr3_aa: CASSYNFGVSNTGELFF
v_call: TRBV12-2; clone_size: few; j_call: TRBJ1-3; d_call: .; cdr3_nt: TGTGCCAGTTCCCTATTCGCCGGGACCGCTGGAAACACCATATATTTT; cdr3_aa: CASSLFAGTAGNTIYF
v_call: TRBV28; clone_size: .; j_call: TRBJ2-7; d_call: .; cdr3_nt: TGTGCCAGCAGTTTAACACGGCCCCCCTACGAGCAGTACTTC; cdr3_aa: CASSLTRPPYEQYF
v_call: TRBV5-1; clone_size: .; j_call: TRBJ2-2; d_call: .; cdr3_nt: TGCGCCAGCATTCCAGGGGACAACACCGGGGAGCTGTTTTTT; cdr3_aa: CASIPGDNTGELFF
v_call: TRBV28; clone_size: .; j_call: TRBJ1-5; d_call: .; cdr3_nt: TGTGCCAGCAGTCCCCCGGCAGGCCACCCAAGCAATCAGCCCCAGCATTTT; cdr3_aa: CASSPPAGHPSNQPQHF
v_call: TRBV10-1; clone_size: .; j_call: TRBJ2-1; d_call: .; cdr3_nt: TGCGCCAGCAGTGAATTGTCCGGGAGACCCCATGAGCAGTTCTTC; cdr3_aa: CASSELSGRPHEQFF
v_call: TRBV6-8; clone_size: .; j_call: TRBJ2-6; d_call: TRBD1; cdr3_nt: TGTGCCAGCAGTTACCGGGACAGGGTGATCTCTGGGGCCAACGTCCTGACTTTC; cdr3_aa: CASSYRDRVISGANVLTF
v_call: TRBV6-8; clone_size: .; j_call: TRBJ2-3; d_call: TRBD2; cdr3_nt: TGTGCCAGCAGTTACTCGACTAGCGGATATAGCACAGATACGCAGTATTTT; cdr3_aa: CASSYSTSGYSTDTQYF
v_call: TRBV1; clone_size: .; j_call: TRBJ2-1; d_call: .; cdr3_nt: TGCGCCAGCAGCCAGCCGGGTGGTTCGGCTAGCGGGTACAATGAGCAGTTCTTC; cdr3_aa: CASSQPGGSASGYNEQFF
v_call: TRBV29-1; clone_size: .; j_call: TRBJ2-1; d_call: .; cdr3_nt: TGCAGCGTTGTAAGGCTCTCCTACAATGAGCAGTTCTTC; cdr3_aa: CSVVRLSYNEQFF
v_call: TRBV19; clone_size: large; j_call: TRBJ2-1; d_call: .; cdr3_nt: TGTGCCAGTAGCAGCCCCAGGGGCAATGAGCAGTTCTTC; cdr3_aa: CASSSPRGNEQFF
v_call: TRBV19; clone_size: .; j_call: TRBJ2-1; d_call: .; cdr3_nt: TGTGCCAGTAGTATAGGGGCGGGATGGGGCCTCGATGAGCAGTTCTTC; cdr3_aa: CASSIGAGWGLDEQFF
v_call: TRBV6-8; clone_size: few; j_call: TRBJ1-1; d_call: .; cdr3_nt: TGTGCCAGCAGGGGGGCCAGGAGCACTGAAGCTTTCTTT; cdr3_aa: CASRGARSTEAFF